The 8 T cell receptor beta chains in this list originate from one sample, sequenced in a study of T cells in Graves' hyperthyroidism and ophthalmopathy. Amplification of TCR beta CDR3 regions was performed using RNA transcripts as template. A first-round RT-PCR of the TCR CDR3 used the HTBI primer set. Each CDR3 protein is one row after TCRdb ran MiXCR on the multiplex PCR reads. Of about 550,000 distinct CDR3 sequences detected, around 20% appear once; the ten largest clones hold 26%. Sequencing input: blood. Every receptor here comes from a young man with Graves' hyperthyroidism.

The J gene is TRBJ2-1, the V gene TRBV28; no definite D call. In germline, CDR1 is MDHEN, CDR2 SYDVKM. V was cut by 6 bases and J by 2 bases, with 8 bases left in between. CDR3 length: 13 residues. This CDR3 is CASRARPYNEQFF. The CDR3 coding sequence is TGTGCCAGCAGGGCCAGGCCCTACAATGAGCAGTTCTTC.

This clonotype was found a few times. The chain couples TRBV7-9 to TRBJ1-4; no clear D. V lost 6 bases to trimming and J lost 8 bases, with 10 bases between them. The CDR3 totals 12 residues. CDR1 is SEHNR and CDR2 is FQNEAQ in the germline V gene (reference sequence). The CDR3: CASRNSEEKLFF. The CDR3 region has the DNA TGTGCCAGCAGAAATTCAGAGGAAAAACTGTTTTTT.

Ten or more counts support this clonotype. This chain uses TRBV28 with TRBJ2-7; D is uncertain. Germline V gives CDR1 MDHEN, CDR2 SYDVKM. The CDR3 is made up of 19 amino acids. The V gene lost 3 bases and the J gene lost 0 bases, with 24 bases spanning the gap. CDR3 bases: TGTGCCAGCAGTTTCCCCGTGGCGTCCAATCGGAAGGTCTCCTACGAGCAGTACTTC. It yields the protein CASSFPVASNRKVSYEQYF.

This clonotype was detected ten times or more. The CDR3, as DNA: TGTGCCAGTAGTTCGACAGGGGCCCAAGGGGACTATGGCTACACCTTC. As protein: CASSSTGAQGDYGYTF. The V gene is TRBV19, the J gene TRBJ1-2, with 8 bases matching TRBD1. CDR3 length: 16 residues. V lost 5 bases to trimming and J lost 3 bases; unmatched junction nucleotides: 11. From germline, CDR1 is LNHDA and CDR2 SQIVND (reference sequence).

The chain recombines TRBV27 with TRBJ1-5; D not certain. The CDR3 is made up of 13 amino acids. Trimming pared 7 bases from V and 7 bases from J, leaving 14 bases between. From germline, CDR1 is MNHEY and CDR2 SMNVEV (reference sequence). CDR3 bases: TGTGCCAGCACCCCAGTCACTGGCCAGCCCCAGCATTTT. Its protein is CASTPVTGQPQHF.

Many counts were recorded for this clonotype. The J gene is TRBJ2-7, the V gene TRBV6-2 or TRBV6-3, with 7 positions matching TRBD1. The V and J ends lost 5 bases and 4 bases, in that order; junction bases with no gene match: 8. The CDR3 loop spans 14 amino acids. From germline, CDR1 is MNHEY and CDR2 SVGEGT. CDR3 DNA sequence: TGTGCCAGCAGTCACCGACAGGGAAGGTACGAGCAGTACTTC. Protein: CASSHRQGRYEQYF.

The chain joins TRBV6-5 to TRBJ1-1; 9 nucleotides align to TRBD1. V was pared by 0 bases and J by 6 bases, with 8 bases of the junction left unmatched. CDR3 length: 16 amino acids. CDR1 is MNHEY, CDR2 SVGAGI, per germline. CDR3 DNA: TGTGCCAGCAGTTACTCGGGGACAGGGAAGGTTTCTGAAGCTTTCTTT. Its protein is CASSYSGTGKVSEAFF.

The V gene is TRBV6-1, the J gene TRBJ2-7; 7 bases line up with TRBD1. This CDR3 region has 14 residues. V lost 6 bases to trimming and J lost 1 base; unmatched junction nucleotides: 6. Germline CDR1 reads MNHNS; CDR2 reads SASEGT. This chain's CDR3 is CASSGTELSYEQYF. CDR3 coding DNA: TGTGCCAGCAGCGGGACAGAACTTTCCTACGAGCAGTACTTC.